This is a list of T cell receptor beta chains from one sample in a study of Graves' ophthalmopathy and Graves' hyperthyroidism. TCRdb redid the calling of the multiplex PCR reads with MiXCR, one entry per CDR3 protein. The data hold 500,000 to 800,000 distinct CDR3 sequences, with roughly 41% observed a single time. The sequencing input was peripheral blood. The source is an adult man with Graves' ophthalmopathy. Both conserved end residues are part of each CDR3. A D gene is named only where the DNA matches it firmly. Only some rows state a clone size, as once, few, many or a class for expanded clones.

v_call	clone_size	cdr3_length	j_call	d_call	cdr3_nt	cdr3_aa
TRBV3-1	.	16	TRBJ2-7	TRBD2	TGTGCCAGCAGCCAAAGTTCGGCTAGCGGGAGGGACGAGCAGTACTTC	CASSQSSASGRDEQYF
TRBV5-1	many	15	TRBJ1-6	TRBD1	TGCGCCAGCAGCTTGGCAGGGGGCGTTGGGTCACCCCTCCACTTT	CASSLAGGVGSPLHF
TRBV4-3	many	13	TRBJ1-1	TRBD1	TGCGCCAGCAGCCAAGATCAAACAGGGGGGACTTTCTTT	CASSQDQTGGTFF
TRBV25-1	.	11	TRBJ2-3	TRBD1	TGTGCCAGCAGAGCAGGGGGTACGCAGTATTTT	CASRAGGTQYF
TRBV29-1	.	9	TRBJ2-5	.	TGCAGCTTGGTTGAGACCCAGTACTTC	CSLVETQYF
TRBV10-3	once	11	TRBJ2-3	.	TGTGCCATCAGCTCCAGGGGAGCTTCGTATTTT	CAISSRGASYF
TRBV9	many	13	TRBJ1-1	.	TGTGCCAGCAGCCCCCGGGGTTTTACTGAAGCTTTCTTT	CASSPRGFTEAFF
TRBV7-2	many	13	TRBJ1-6	.	TGTGCCAGCAGCCTGACCAGTAGTTCACCCCTCCACTTT	CASSLTSSSPLHF
TRBV25-1	many	16	TRBJ2-7	.	TGTGCCAGCAGCGGGGGATTTGGGCTCCAATCCTACGAGCAGTACTTC	CASSGGFGLQSYEQYF
TRBV12-3/TRBV12-4	many	13	TRBJ2-7	TRBD1	TGTGCCAGCAGGGGACAGGTAGCCTACGAGCAGTACTTC	CASRGQVAYEQYF
TRBV25-1	few	12	TRBJ2-3	.	TGTGCCAGCAGTGAATATTTAGATACGCAGTATTTT	CASSEYLDTQYF
TRBV9	.	13	TRBJ2-3	.	TGTGCCAGCAGTGGAGGGGGGGTTCAGCCCCAGTATTTT	CASSGGGVQPQYF
TRBV7-9	many	14	TRBJ2-7	.	TGTGCCAGCAGCCTATCGGGACGTGGCGGCGAGCAGTACTTC	CASSLSGRGGEQYF
TRBV6-1	.	16	TRBJ2-7	.	TGTGCCAGCAGTGAAAGGTCCAGGGGACTCTCCTACGAGCAGTACTTC	CASSERSRGLSYEQYF
TRBV7-2	few	15	TRBJ2-5	TRBD2	TGTGCCAGCAGCCCCTATTGGGGGGGCCAAGAGACCCAGTACTTC	CASSPYWGGQETQYF
TRBV12-3/TRBV12-4	many	15	TRBJ1-1	.	TGTGCCAGCAGTTTACCGACAGCCCACAGCACTGAAGCTTTCTTT	CASSLPTAHSTEAFF
TRBV9	few	14	TRBJ1-1	TRBD1	TGTGCTTCATCAGGGGGTTCGGCAGACACTGAAGCTTTCTTT	CASSGGSADTEAFF
TRBV29-1	many	13	TRBJ1-3	.	TGCAGCGTTGAAGCGGGCCCTGGAAACACCATATATTTT	CSVEAGPGNTIYF
TRBV25-1	once	13	TRBJ1-2	.	TGTGCCAGCTGGGATCACCGGGGCTATGGCTACACCTTC	CASWDHRGYGYTF
TRBV25-1	few	16	TRBJ2-3	TRBD2	TGTGCCAGCAGTGAAATGGGACTAGCGAACACAGATACGCAGTATTTT	CASSEMGLANTDTQYF
TRBV25-1	.	15	TRBJ2-1	TRBD1	TGTGCCACCAGTGATTCCGGGACAGGGGGCAATGAGCAGTTCTTC	CATSDSGTGGNEQFF
TRBV2	.	12	TRBJ2-3	TRBD2	TGTGCCAGCGGGAGGGAAACAGATACGCAGTATTTT	CASGRETDTQYF
TRBV2	.	17	TRBJ2-2	.	TGTGCCAGCAGGATAAATGGGGATCGGTGGGGCACCGGGGAGCTGTTTTTT	CASRINGDRWGTGELFF
TRBV19	.	16	TRBJ1-2	TRBD1	TGTGCCAGTAGTAAGACAGGGCCTCAATATCACTATGGCTACACCTTC	CASSKTGPQYHYGYTF
TRBV15	.	14	TRBJ2-2	TRBD2	TGTGCCGCAGCGACGGGGGGGCCGGTCGGGGAGCTGTTTTTT	CAAATGGPVGELFF
TRBV6-5	few	17	TRBJ2-5	TRBD1	TGTGCCAGCAGTGAAACTCGACAGGGGAACGGACAAGAGACCCAGTACTTC	CASSETRQGNGQETQYF
TRBV20-1	many	17	TRBJ1-3	TRBD1	TGCAGTGCGATCGGGACAGCTCAGGCGTTATCTGGAAACACCATATATTTT	CSAIGTAQALSGNTIYF
TRBV7-9	.	12	TRBJ1-2	.	TGTGCCAGCAGCCCCCGGGCAGGGAGCTACACCTTC	CASSPRAGSYTF
TRBV30	.	12	TRBJ2-7	TRBD2	TGTGCCTGGGGGACTAGCGGCGTCGAGCAGTACTTC	CAWGTSGVEQYF